Here is one TCR beta chain with its context. Its antigen is not known. Trimming cost V 3 bases and J 0 bases; bases outside gene matches: 9. CDR1 and CDR2 (germline): KGHSH, LQKENI. The CDR3 is 19 amino acids. The data belong to a study of T cell responses to AZD1222 COVID-19 vaccine. Whole-study findings and limits: Spike-specific TCR breadth and depth grew following two AZD1222 doses. Regions left unmutated in variants are reportedly the target of nearly half of spike-specific TCRs. It was only after the peak T cell response that any repertoires were sampled. A mostly white British donor set with more females was recruited, and clonal diversity was possibly underestimated.

Sequencing used immunoSEQ multiplex PCR; TCRdb keeps in-frame clones, though not all of them. Here the sample spans under 150,000 clones, 75% to 95% being singletons. The V call is TRBV18, the J call TRBJ2-1; 12 nucleotides align to TRBD2. The sequence was collected from an adult in good health. This specimen consisted of peripheral blood, obtained on day 0 of MenACWY control vaccination. DNA of the CDR3: TGTGCCAGCTCACCCGGACTAGCGGGAACCAGTTACTCCTACAATGAGCAGTTCTTC. It translates to CASSPGLAGTSYSYNEQFF.